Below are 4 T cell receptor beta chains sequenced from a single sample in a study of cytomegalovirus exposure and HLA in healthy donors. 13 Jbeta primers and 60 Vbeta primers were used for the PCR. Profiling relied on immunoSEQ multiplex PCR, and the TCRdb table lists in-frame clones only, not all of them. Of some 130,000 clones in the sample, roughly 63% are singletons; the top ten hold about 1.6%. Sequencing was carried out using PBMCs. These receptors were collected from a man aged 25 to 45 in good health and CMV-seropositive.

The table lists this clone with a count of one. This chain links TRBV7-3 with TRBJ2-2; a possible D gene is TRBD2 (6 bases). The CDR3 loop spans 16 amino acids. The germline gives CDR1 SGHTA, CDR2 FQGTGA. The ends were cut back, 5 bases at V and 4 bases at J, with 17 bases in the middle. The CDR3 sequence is CASSPAGGSPTGELFF. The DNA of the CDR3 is TGTGCCAGCAGCCCTGCTGGGGGGAGTCCCACCGGGGAGCTGTTTTTT.

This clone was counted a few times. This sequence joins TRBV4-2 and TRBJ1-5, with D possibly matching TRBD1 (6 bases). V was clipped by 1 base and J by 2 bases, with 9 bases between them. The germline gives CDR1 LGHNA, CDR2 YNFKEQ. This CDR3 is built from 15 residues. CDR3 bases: TGTGCCAGCAGCCAAGTCCGGACAGGCAATCAGCCCCAGCATTTT. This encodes CASSQVRTGNQPQHF.

The CDR3 reads CASSLVSGRGGDTQYF. For the CDR3, the DNA is TGTGCCAGCAGCTTAGTTAGCGGGAGGGGAGGAGATACGCAGTATTTT. V is TRBV7-2 and J is TRBJ2-3; 11 positions match TRBD2. Germline V gene lookup returns CDR1 SGHTA and CDR2 FQGNSA. CDR3 length: 16 amino acids. V gave up 1 base and J gave up 5 bases; unmatched junction bases: 5.

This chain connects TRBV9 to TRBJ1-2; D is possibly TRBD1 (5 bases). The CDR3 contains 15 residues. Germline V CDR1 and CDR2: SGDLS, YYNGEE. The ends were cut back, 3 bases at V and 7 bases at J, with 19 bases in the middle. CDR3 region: CASSAGRGPRGGYTF. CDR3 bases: TGTGCCAGCAGCGCGGGGAGGGGACCTCGGGGTGGCTACACCTTC.